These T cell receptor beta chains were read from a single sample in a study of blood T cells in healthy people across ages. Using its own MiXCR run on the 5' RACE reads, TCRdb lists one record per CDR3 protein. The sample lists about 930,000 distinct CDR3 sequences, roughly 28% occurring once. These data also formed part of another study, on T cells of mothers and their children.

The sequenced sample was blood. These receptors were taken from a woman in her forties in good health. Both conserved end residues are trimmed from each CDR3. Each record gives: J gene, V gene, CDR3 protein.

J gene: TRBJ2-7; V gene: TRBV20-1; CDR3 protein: SAPPEGRGYEQY
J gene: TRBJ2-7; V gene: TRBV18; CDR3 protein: ASSPESGVYEQY
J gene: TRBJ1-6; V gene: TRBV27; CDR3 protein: ASNSSLYNSPLH
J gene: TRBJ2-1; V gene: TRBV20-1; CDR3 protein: SAQKEGTVYNEQF
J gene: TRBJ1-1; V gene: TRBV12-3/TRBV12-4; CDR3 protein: ASSRGGAAEAF
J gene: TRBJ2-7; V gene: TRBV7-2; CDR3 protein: ASRSGTFYEQY
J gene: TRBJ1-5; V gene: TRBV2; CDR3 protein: ASSFSDRRQPQH
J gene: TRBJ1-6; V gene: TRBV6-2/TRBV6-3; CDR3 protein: ASTWQGNSPLH
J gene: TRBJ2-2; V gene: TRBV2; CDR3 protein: ASTLDVGGGTGELF
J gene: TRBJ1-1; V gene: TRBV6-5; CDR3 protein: ASSSWTAANTEAF
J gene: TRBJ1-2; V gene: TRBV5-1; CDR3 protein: ASSLEGGRGGYT
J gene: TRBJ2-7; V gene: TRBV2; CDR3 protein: ASRAGLATSYEQY
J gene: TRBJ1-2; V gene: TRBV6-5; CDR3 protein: ASSYGDRGGGYT
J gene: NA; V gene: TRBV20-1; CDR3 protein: SASGKPYNEQY
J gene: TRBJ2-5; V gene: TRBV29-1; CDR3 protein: SVEGASEAPQETQY
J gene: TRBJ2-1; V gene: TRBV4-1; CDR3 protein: ASSQEAGGPLGEQF
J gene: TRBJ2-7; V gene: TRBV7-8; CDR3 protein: ASSLATSGPQY
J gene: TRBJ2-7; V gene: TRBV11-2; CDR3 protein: ASSSRQGNNEQY
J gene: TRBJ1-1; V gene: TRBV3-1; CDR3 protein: ASSLVPGQGGVTEAF
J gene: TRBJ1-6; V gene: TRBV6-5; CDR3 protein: ASSYSPTGSRDNSPLH
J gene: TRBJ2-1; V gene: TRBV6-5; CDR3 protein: ASSSNRDRIVYNEQF
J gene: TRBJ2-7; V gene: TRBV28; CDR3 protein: ASSPPRGSRGVAGYEQY
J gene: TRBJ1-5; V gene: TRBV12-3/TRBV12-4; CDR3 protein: ASSLGQVINQPRH
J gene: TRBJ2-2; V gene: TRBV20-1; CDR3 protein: SAREGFGTGELF
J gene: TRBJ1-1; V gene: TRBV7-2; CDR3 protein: ASSSFGDRVSF
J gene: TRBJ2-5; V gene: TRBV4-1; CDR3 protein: ASSQRDHLRETQY
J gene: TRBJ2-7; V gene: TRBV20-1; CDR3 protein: SARYRSSGDFYEQY
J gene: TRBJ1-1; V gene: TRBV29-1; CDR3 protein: SVEATQGTEAF
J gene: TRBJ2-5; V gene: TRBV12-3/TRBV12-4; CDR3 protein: ASSSWEETQY
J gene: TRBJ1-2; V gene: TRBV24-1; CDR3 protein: ATSDGQPANYGYT
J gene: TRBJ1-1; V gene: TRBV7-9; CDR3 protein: ASSSFTGMNTEAF
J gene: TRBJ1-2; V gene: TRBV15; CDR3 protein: ATSRKGDRGSFNYGYT
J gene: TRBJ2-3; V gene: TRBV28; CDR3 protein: ASSPLISTDTQY
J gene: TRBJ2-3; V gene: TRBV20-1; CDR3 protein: SARRPSVDTQY
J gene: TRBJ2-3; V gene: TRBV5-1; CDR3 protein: ASSETSASTDTQY
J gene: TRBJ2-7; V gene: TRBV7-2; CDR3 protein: ARSLEGTGISYEQY
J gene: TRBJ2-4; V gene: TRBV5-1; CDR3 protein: ASKGGGVIDIQY
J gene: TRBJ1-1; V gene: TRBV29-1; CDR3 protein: SVRRVPGTEAF
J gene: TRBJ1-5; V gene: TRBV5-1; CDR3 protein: ASSQDRHGNQPQH
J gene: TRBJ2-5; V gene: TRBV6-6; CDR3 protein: ASSYSDRNQEAQY
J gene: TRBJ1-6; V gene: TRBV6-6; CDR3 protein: ASSGQGRSPLH
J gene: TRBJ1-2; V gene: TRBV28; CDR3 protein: ASSLVGSYGYT
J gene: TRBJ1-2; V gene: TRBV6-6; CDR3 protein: ASSQGARTYGYT
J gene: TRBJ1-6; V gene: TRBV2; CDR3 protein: ASSGGNGNSPLH